This entry concerns a single T cell receptor (beta chain). V lost 2 bases and J 6 bases, leaving 10 bases between the germline ends. The CDR3 spans 13 residues. Germline assignment: CDR1 SEHNR and CDR2 FQNEAQ (reference sequence). This entry is derived from a study of blood T cell repertoires in COVID-19. Assay: immunoSEQ multiplex PCR; the TCRdb copy retains only in-frame clones and omits some. Of 70,000 to 95,000 clones listed, roughly 96% are singletons. The specimen was peripheral blood. This sequence joins TRBV7-9 and TRBJ1-2; D not resolved. This TCR was sampled from a human donor with active COVID-19. The donor label of this sample is uncertain. The CDR3 protein is CASSLQDNDGYTF. The CDR3 DNA is TGTGCCAGCAGCTTACAGGATAATGATGGCTACACCTTC.